The rows below give T cell receptor beta chains drawn from one sample of a study of tumor-infiltrating lymphocytes in primary liver carcinoma. TCRdb re-derived calls from the multiplex PCR reads in MiXCR, one entry per CDR3 protein. The sample lists some 130,000 distinct CDR3 sequences; roughly 70% were seen once. Sample: tumor-adjacent normal liver tissue. These receptors were taken from a woman aged 55-75 years with primary liver carcinoma and hepatitis B virus infection. Both conserved end residues are part of each CDR3. Each record gives: D gene, V gene, J gene, CDR3 protein. A D gene is named only where the DNA matches it firmly.

>-|TRBV5-1|TRBJ1-6
CASRKTGNNSPLHF
>TRBD1|TRBV4-2|TRBJ1-1
CASSLGQLNTEAFF
>TRBD2|TRBV12-5|TRBJ2-3
CASGPGLAGGADTQYF
>-|TRBV7-9|TRBJ2-1
CASSLGLVEVYNEQFF
>TRBD2|TRBV12-3/TRBV12-4|TRBJ2-1
CANRMGLASYDNEQFF
>-|TRBV6-6|TRBJ2-1
CASNYPNEQFF
>-|TRBV11-2|TRBJ2-3
CGSSPWTDMQYF
>-|TRBV30|TRBJ2-7
CAWSVWPTGEQYF
>-|TRBV6-5|TRBJ2-1
CASSPGQPTYNEQLF
>-|TRBV6-6|TRBJ2-7
CASSYGSGMYEQYF
>-|TRBV18|TRBJ2-7
CASSPPSQRYEQYF
>TRBD1|TRBV6-1|TRBJ2-7
CASGEDGDRASREQYF
>-|TRBV28|TRBJ2-1
CASSLVYERSF
>-|TRBV12-3/TRBV12-4|TRBJ2-4
CASSLGSGIAENIQYF
>-|TRBV11-2|TRBJ2-5
CASSLPTETQYF
>TRBD2|TRBV14|TRBJ2-2
CASSQRAGWRNTWEMFF
>-|TRBV6-6|TRBJ2-4
CGSSYSLLDKNIQYF
>TRBD1|TRBV29-1|TRBJ2-2
CSVAGTWTGTGELFF
>-|TRBV14|TRBJ2-3
CASSQDRLADTQYF
>-|TRBV30|TRBJ2-2
CAWKGPASTGELFF
>-|TRBV11-2|TRBJ2-1
CASRPQGTRVNHEQFF
>TRBD2|TRBV2|TRBJ2-7
CASRGREATYF